The 10 T cell receptor beta chains in this list originate from one sample, sequenced in a study of PD-L1 blockade in urothelial cancer. The repertoire was sequenced with immunoSEQ multiplex PCR; TCRdb's copy has only in-frame clones and lacks some. The top ten hold less than 20% of the sample, which has approximately 52,000 clones, 85% seen once. Time point reported: pretreatment peripheral blood. This specimen consisted of PBMCs, obtained around atezolizumab (anti-PD-L1) treatment. These receptors came from a man in his 70s with urothelial cancer.

The chain combines TRBV7-3 with TRBJ1-1; 9 bases agree with TRBD1. Germline CDR1 is SGHTA and CDR2 is FQGTGA. Trimming took 2 bases from V and 6 from J; bases not matched to a gene: 10. The CDR3 consists of 16 residues. The CDR3 DNA follows: TGTGCCAGCAGCTTAGGGGGGACAGGGTCGGGTGCTGAAGCTTTCTTT. This gives the protein CASSLGGTGSGAEAFF.

The rearrangement uses TRBV5-5 and TRBJ2-2, with TRBD2 matching over 8 bases. V trimming: 0 bases; J trimming: 5 bases; junction bases outside the gene matches: 9. The length of the CDR3 is 17 residues. Per germline, CDR1 SGHKS and CDR2 YYEKEE (reference sequence). The CDR3 DNA reads TGTGCCAGCAGCTTGGCCGGAAGCGGGAGCAATACCGGGGAGCTGTTTTTT. This gives the protein CASSLAGSGSNTGELFF.

J is TRBJ1-1 and V is TRBV5-1; a weak D match, TRBD1 (5 bases). CDR1 and CDR2 (germline): SGHRS, YFSETQ. The CDR3 has 14 amino acids. V lost 5 bases, J lost 4 bases, and 15 bases lay in between. The CDR3 DNA sequence: TGCGCCAGCAGGTCTCCAGGGCAGGGCACTGAAGCTTTCTTT. As protein: CASRSPGQGTEAFF.

The chain employs TRBV25-1 and TRBJ1-2; D not resolved. Trimming took 7 bases from V and 6 from J, leaving 18 bases between them. CDR1 MGHDK and CDR2 SYGVNS come from the germline V gene. The CDR3 loop spans 14 amino acids. In DNA form, the CDR3 reads TGTGCCAGCACCCCTGGAGGAAGCTTTGATGGCTACACCTTC. This sequence encodes CASTPGGSFDGYTF.

J is TRBJ2-7 and V is TRBV5-1; D possibly corresponds to TRBD1 (6 bases). Looked up from germline, CDR1 is SGHRS and CDR2 is YFSETQ. V was pared by 0 bases and J by 3 bases, with 10 bases between. This CDR3 is built from 14 residues. The CDR3 DNA is TGCGCCAGCAGCTTGGATCAGGGGAGCTACGAGCAGTACTTC. This encodes CASSLDQGSYEQYF.

The V call is TRBV5-1, the J call TRBJ2-5; tentative D call: TRBD2 (6 bases). V lost 1 base, J lost 3 bases, and 13 bases lay in between. There are 15 residues in the CDR3. Looked up from germline, CDR1 is SGHRS and CDR2 is YFSETQ. DNA of the CDR3: TGCGCCAGCAGCTTGAAGATCGGGGGAGAAGAGACCCAGTACTTC. It is translated as CASSLKIGGEETQYF.

This chain links TRBV25-1 with TRBJ1-5; possibly TRBD1 for D (5 bases). Deletions cut 10 bases from V and 7 bases from J, with 17 bases between. The CDR3 is 13 residues long. Germline V CDR1 and CDR2: MGHDK, SYGVNS. The CDR3 here is CATPGRGRQPQHF. CDR3 in DNA: TGTGCCACCCCGGGGAGGGGAAGACAGCCCCAGCATTTT. The whole variable domain, filled in from reference TRBV25-1 and TRBJ1-5, reads EADIYQTPRYLVIGTGKKITLECSQTMGHDKMYWYQQDPGMELHLIHYSYGVNSTEKGDLSSESTVSRIRTEHFPLTLESARPSHTSQYLCATPGRGRQPQHFGDGTRLSIL.

The chain couples TRBV29-1 to TRBJ2-2; TRBD2 agrees at 9 bases. The CDR3 totals 14 residues. Germline CDR1 is SQVTM and CDR2 is ANQGSEA. CDR3 in amino acids: CGGAGGTHTGELFF. Written as DNA, the CDR3 is TGCGGGGGGGCGGGAGGGACCCACACCGGGGAGCTGTTTTTT.

The chain joins TRBV6-1 to TRBJ2-2; D is unresolved. The V gene lost 5 bases and the J gene lost 1 base, with 5 bases spanning the gap. Germline V gene sequence: CDR1 MNHNS, CDR2 SASEGT. CDR3 length: 13 residues. CDR3 in amino acids: CASSRQNTGELFF. The CDR3 DNA follows: TGTGCCAGCAGTCGACAGAACACCGGGGAGCTGTTTTTT.

This chain uses TRBV7-6 with TRBJ1-3; TRBD1 matches 9 bases. The V gene end was trimmed by 5 bases and the J gene end by 0 bases; junction bases not matched to a gene: 5. The germline V gene encodes CDR1 SGHVS and CDR2 FNYEAQ. CDR3 length equals 16 residues. This CDR3 reads CASSLGQGLSGNTIYF. DNA for the CDR3: TGTGCCAGCAGCCTCGGACAGGGGCTCTCTGGAAACACCATATATTTT.